Given below is one TCR beta chain in context. Its cognate antigen is unknown. A read error may account for a junction end that differs from germline. The naive CD8 fraction comprised CD45RO-negative cells positively selected for CCR7 and excluded terminally differentiated effector memory CD45RA+ cells. The sample belongs to a study of shared clonotypes between healthy human individuals. As for the study in general: Used for every donor were three CD4 naive, three CD4 memory, two CD8 naive and one CD8 memory plate.

Points from the study as a whole: When compared with the clonotypes that were shared by all four sorted-subset donors, the non-shared clonotypes turned out to have lower generation probabilities. Although depth was large, rarefaction showed that sequencing of the sorted subsets was incomplete.

For sorted subsets, about 0.2 ug DNA per replicate equaled some 27,000 T cell genomes. Data came from immunoSEQ multiplex PCR; TCRdb stores just in-frame clones and leaves some out. The sample records around 1.9 million clones, just under 95% being singletons. CDR3 length equals 11 residues. Germline V gives CDR1 SGHRS, CDR2 YFSETQ. The rearrangement joins TRBV5-1 to TRBJ2-2, with no clear D. The source material was naive CD8+ T cells from PBMCs. The sequence was collected from a young man in good health. Some clones in this sample may be carry-over from other donors' samples. The CDR3 loop is CASSNSGELFF. In nucleotides, the CDR3 is TGCGCCAGCAGCAACAGCGGGGAGCTGTTTTTT.